The 16 T cell receptor beta chains given below trace back to one sample, sequenced in a study of molecular identifiers for immune sequencing clone quantification. TCRdb itself ran the PCR reads through MiXCR, one entry per CDR3 protein. Here the sample spans about 510,000 distinct CDR3 sequences, about 22% being singletons. Sequences were obtained from naive CD8+ T cells from blood, with Jurkat cell RNA spiked in. Subset noted: FACS-sorted CD8+CD4-CCR7+CD45RA+ naive T cells. The receptors derive from a human donor in good health. Some libraries in this study had Jurkat cell RNA spiked in.

Notes on this clonotype: A read error is likely, as this CDR3 ends without the conserved phenylalanine or tryptophan. The chain couples TRBV20-1 to TRBJ2-1, with 15 positions matching TRBD2. V lost 7 bases, J lost 4 bases, and 5 bases stayed unmatched. Germline loops: CDR1 DFQATT, CDR2 SNEGSKA (reference sequence). This CDR3 is 15 amino acids long. The chain's CDR3 is CSGGTSGRRYNEQFL. The CDR3 DNA reads as TGCAGTGGTGGGACTAGCGGGAGGCGGTACAATGAGCAGTTCCTC.

This clonotype was recorded at least ten times. The chain uses TRBV13 and TRBJ1-1; D gene uncertain. In germline, CDR1 is PRHDT, CDR2 FYEKMQ (reference sequence). Trimming removed 3 bases from V and 2 bases from J, with 4 bases in between. There are 12 residues in the CDR3. The CDR3 DNA follows: TGTGCCAGCAGCTTCGAAAACACTGAAGCTTTCTTT. It translates to CASSFENTEAFF.

Of note for this clonotype: Being one base from a much bigger clone, this may be a read error. The chain couples TRBV9 to TRBJ1-1, with 7 bases identical to TRBD1. CDR1 and CDR2 from the germline V gene are SGDLS and YYNGEE. This CDR3 spans 15 amino acids. For the CDR3, the DNA is TGTGACAGCAGCGTATTGGGGGGACAGTACACTGAAGCTTTCTTT. Residues: CDSSVLGGQYTEAFF.

The chain carries TRBV27 and TRBJ2-1, with 9 bases matching TRBD2. The CDR3 runs to 18 residues. The trim removed 1 base at V and 2 bases at J, leaving 9 bases unmatched. Per germline, CDR1 MNHEY and CDR2 SMNVEV (reference sequence). The chain's CDR3 is CASSLLVPSGVTYNEQFF. CDR3 in DNA: TGTGCCAGCAGTTTATTGGTCCCTAGCGGGGTGACCTACAATGAGCAGTTCTTC.

This clonotype occurred many times. This chain links TRBV7-2 with TRBJ2-7; the match to TRBD1 covers 9 bases. The CDR3 extends over 14 amino acids. The J segment lost 3 bases and the V segment lost 5 bases, leaving 5 bases of the junction unmatched. Germline CDR1 and CDR2: SGHTA and FQGNSA. CDR3 in DNA: TGTGCCAGCAGCCGCCGGGACAGGGACTACGAGCAGTACTTC. Translating it yields CASSRRDRDYEQYF. The full variable domain, rest sourced from reference TRBV7-2 and TRBJ2-7, is GAGVSQSPSNKVTEKGKDVELRCDPISGHTALYWYRQSLGQGLEFLIYFQGNSAPDKSGLPSDRFSAERTGGSVSTLTIQRTQQEDSAVYLCASSRRDRDYEQYFGPGTRLTVT.

The sample holds a few counts of this clonotype. The chain employs TRBV5-6 and TRBJ2-7; TRBD2 is a possible D gene (6 bases). The V gene's germline CDR1 is SGHDT and CDR2 YYEEEE. CDR3 length: 13 amino acids. V was pared by 4 bases and J by 6 bases, with 14 bases between. The CDR3 coding sequence is TGTGCCAGCAGCCCGGACTACCGTGGCGAGCAGTACTTC. It specifies CASSPDYRGEQYF.

This clonotype was counted at least ten times. This chain uses TRBV24-1 with TRBJ2-2; 11 bases agree with TRBD2. J gave up 0 bases and V 3 bases, and 2 bases lay outside the gene matches. The CDR3 has 17 amino acids. Germline loops: CDR1 KGHDR, CDR2 SFDVKD. The CDR3 spells CATSDKLAGANTGELFF. CDR3 nucleotide sequence: TGTGCCACCAGTGATAAACTAGCGGGGGCGAACACCGGGGAGCTGTTTTTT.

The rearrangement links TRBV27 to TRBJ1-5; D is perhaps TRBD1 (5 bases). Trimming took 1 base from V and 1 from J, leaving 11 bases between them. The CDR3 loop spans 16 amino acids. Germline CDR1 MNHEY, CDR2 SMNVEV (reference sequence). The CDR3 DNA sequence: TGTGCCAGCAGTTTATATGGGGGGATGAGCAATCAGCCCCAGCATTTT. Protein product: CASSLYGGMSNQPQHF.

Many counts were recorded for this clonotype. The chain uses TRBV7-8 and TRBJ2-3, with 10 bases aligning to TRBD2. Germline trimming cut 3 bases from V and 10 bases from J; bases unmatched to any gene: 4. Looked up from germline, CDR1 is SGHVS and CDR2 is FQNEAQ. This CDR3 has 13 amino acids. The CDR3 DNA is TGTGCCAGCAGCTTTGCCGGGACTAGCGCGCAGTATTTT. Translated: CASSFAGTSAQYF.

Worth noting for this clonotype: At one end the junction does not follow the germline gene, possibly because of a read error. CDR3 loop: CAGSPSQRGLGEAFF. DNA for the CDR3: TGTGCCGGCAGTCCCTCCCAACGGGGGCTCGGTGAAGCTTTCTTT. The chain employs TRBV6-5 and TRBJ1-1; TRBD1 might be the D (6 bases). This CDR3 has 15 residues. Germline CDR1 and CDR2: MNHEY and SVGAGI.

At least ten counts were recorded for this clonotype. This rearrangement joins TRBV6-5 to TRBJ2-7; TRBD2 might be the D (6 bases). CDR3 length equals 15 residues. Trimming cost V 2 bases and J 4 bases, with 15 bases left between them. Germline V gene sequence: CDR1 MNHEY, CDR2 SVGAGI. The CDR3: CASSYRPGEEYEQYF. The CDR3 bases are TGTGCCAGCAGTTACCGCCCGGGAGAGGAATACGAGCAGTACTTC.

This clonotype was recorded at least ten times. The rearrangement joins TRBV19 to TRBJ2-7, with a weak D call TRBD2 (7 bases). Germline CDR1 and CDR2: LNHDA and SQIVND (reference sequence). The CDR3 spans 13 residues. Trimming pared 9 bases from V and 4 bases from J, leaving 16 bases between. The CDR3 is CASGLGGQYEQYF. CDR3 bases: TGTGCCAGCGGACTAGGGGGTCAATACGAGCAGTACTTC. Looking up the rest from reference TRBV19 and TRBJ2-7 gives the full variable domain: DGGITQSPKYLFRKEGQNVTLSCEQNLNHDAMYWYRQDPGQGLRLIYYSQIVNDFQKGDIAEGYSVSREKKESFPLTVTSAQKNPTAFYLCASGLGGQYEQYFGPGTRLTVT.

This clonotype appeared many times. This chain connects TRBV28 to TRBJ1-2; no clear D. Germline assignment: CDR1 MDHEN and CDR2 SYDVKM. V lost 3 bases to trimming and J lost 8 bases, with 13 bases between them. There are 13 residues in the CDR3. CDR3 in amino acids: CASSFRRSEGYTF. The CDR3 nucleotides read TGTGCCAGCAGTTTTAGGCGAAGCGAGGGCTACACCTTC.

The V gene is TRBV27, the J gene TRBJ2-3, with D possibly TRBD2 on 5 matching bases. Germline assignment: CDR1 MNHEY and CDR2 SMNVEV (reference sequence). CDR3 length: 16 residues. Trimming removed 0 bases from V and 3 bases from J, with 13 bases in between. The CDR3 loop is CASSLSLLIATDTQYF. The CDR3 DNA is TGTGCCAGCAGTTTATCCCTCTTAATAGCGACAGATACGCAGTATTTT.

This sequence joins TRBV23-1 and TRBJ1-2; D is perhaps TRBD1 (5 bases). TRBV23-1 is assigned to the ORF class and has an uncertain function. V gave up 2 bases and J gave up 8 bases, with 27 bases separating them. The CDR3 length is 18 residues. This CDR3 reads CASSQDPRQWLHSKGYTF. CDR3 coding DNA: TGCGCCAGCAGTCAAGATCCTAGACAGTGGCTTCATTCTAAGGGCTACACCTTC.

The chain couples TRBV7-9 to TRBJ1-2; D not resolved. Germline V gene lookup returns CDR1 SEHNR and CDR2 FQNEAQ (reference sequence). V gave up 4 bases and J gave up 3 bases, with 9 bases separating them. CDR3 length equals 13 residues. CDR3 DNA sequence: TGTGCCAGCAGCTCAGGCATTGACTATGGCTACACCTTC. The encoded protein is CASSSGIDYGYTF.